This T cell receptor (beta chain) was profiled in a study of T cells in Graves' hyperthyroidism and ophthalmopathy. General observations from the study: The model foresaw ophthalmopathy a median roughly 6 months prior to onset.

The investigators amplified TCR beta CDR3 regions from RNA transcripts. First-round RT-PCR targeting the TCR CDR3 was performed with the HTBI primer set. TCRdb re-called the multiplex PCR reads through MiXCR, storing one row per CDR3 protein. The table has more than 500,000 distinct CDR3 sequences, about 16% seen once. The CDR3 covers 16 residues. V was clipped by 2 bases and J by 0 bases, with 11 bases between them. Germline lookup yields CDR1 MNHNS and CDR2 SASEGT. This clonotype was found a few times. Antigen unknown. Material for sequencing was blood. This sequence originates from a woman in her 30s with Graves' hyperthyroidism. The chain combines TRBV6-1 with TRBJ1-5; D gene unclear. CDR3 sequence (DNA): TGTGCCAGCAGTGAACGACCAGGCCCTAGCAATCAGCCCCAGCATTTT. This encodes CASSERPGPSNQPQHF.